A selection of T cell receptor beta chains follows, all from one sample in a study of identifying expanded T cells in peripheral blood. TCRdb's copy holds only in-frame clones and misses some; the assay was immunoSEQ multiplex PCR. The repertoire consists of around 90,000 clones, with approximately 90% occurring once and the leading ten covering 3% to 4%. The sample was blood. These receptors were obtained from a person aged 18 to 70 in good health. Each CDR3 is given with its conserved first and last residue.

j_call	v_call	cdr3_aa
TRBJ2-3	TRBV18	CASSPSGTDTQYF
TRBJ2-2	TRBV6-6	CASSYISGDTGELFF
TRBJ1-2	TRBV21-1	CASSKAEKDSWGNYGYTF
TRBJ2-2	TRBV5-1	CASSLPGTGVTGELFF
TRBJ1-1	TRBV7-2	CASSLAAISDTEAFF
TRBJ1-1	TRBV2	CASSGGTTHTEAFF
TRBJ2-5	TRBV10-1	CASSPRRQGVETQYF
TRBJ2-3	TRBV7-3	CASSVGTSDRTDTQYF
TRBJ2-7	TRBV11-3	CASSLAPGYEQYF
TRBJ1-4	TRBV19	CASSIQSTNEKLFF
TRBJ1-5	TRBV4-1	CASSQERETGLDGVFQPQHF
TRBJ2-6	TRBV15	CATSRDRAGANVLTF
TRBJ1-4	TRBV5-1	CASSLETGNEKLFF
TRBJ2-1	TRBV28	CASSLAGTYNEQFF
TRBJ2-7	TRBV30	CAWSLRRRGSVAGDEQYF
TRBJ2-1	TRBV6-4	CASSARVTDEQFF
TRBJ1-5	TRBV19	CASRGGYSNQPQHF
TRBJ2-3	TRBV27	CASSPPSGGAWTDTQYF
TRBJ2-2	TRBV19	CASSKGRESGELFF
TRBJ1-4	TRBV6-1	CASSPRTENEKLFF
TRBJ1-3	TRBV27	CASSLGAGPFSGNTIYF
TRBJ2-2	TRBV25-1	CASDPGTVNTGELFF
TRBJ2-2	TRBV5-1	CASSLSGQGASGELFF
TRBJ2-7	TRBV5-4	CASSPNPGTSPNEQYF
TRBJ2-7	TRBV29-1	CSVSGGVSGEQYF
TRBJ2-1	TRBV6-4	CASSDSDNNEQFF
TRBJ2-7	TRBV7-8	CASSLSGWEADEQYF
TRBJ2-7	TRBV4-2	CASSLHSAAGDTYEQYF
TRBJ2-5	TRBV4-3	CASSQGGYQETQYF
TRBJ2-1	TRBV29-1	CSVLPGLAGYNEQFF
TRBJ2-5	TRBV9	CASSGDSGRLQETQYF
TRBJ2-1	TRBV11-2	CASRGLAGAYNEQFF
TRBJ1-2	TRBV6-4	CASSTNPGQGVFTF
TRBJ2-7	TRBV7-6	CASSSRTGTYSYEQYF
TRBJ1-5	TRBV5-5	CASSLGAHNQPQHF
TRBJ1-2	TRBV7-9	CASSPQGHLYGYTF
TRBJ2-1	TRBV9	CASSVGQRTNEQFF
TRBJ1-4	TRBV18	CASSPIETQGNEKLFF
TRBJ2-4	TRBV5-6	CASSLEGSGDIQYF
TRBJ2-3	TRBV4-2	CASSQAGTDTQYF
TRBJ2-1	TRBV19	CASSPGLADPYNEQFF
TRBJ2-3	TRBV6-1	CASSELAGGPSDTQYF
TRBJ1-4	TRBV5-1	CASSLSTGGEEKLFF
TRBJ2-7	TRBV6-1	CASVPPGGLPYEQYF
TRBJ2-1	TRBV4-2	CASSQDTSGSYNEQFF
TRBJ1-5	TRBV6-1	CASSVGGGGAGQPQHF
TRBJ2-7	TRBV11-3	CASSLRNGGHLYEQYF
TRBJ2-1	TRBV15	CATSRDSGRGQFF
TRBJ2-4	TRBV30	CAWSRSGRGDIQYF
TRBJ1-2	TRBV4-1	CASSRDGNYGYTF
TRBJ2-7	TRBV6-1	CASSDLTSGTYEQYF
TRBJ1-5	TRBV10-1	CASSISPDVLQWPQHF
TRBJ2-7	TRBV6-1	CASSEGQGRLSYEQYF
TRBJ2-3	TRBV23-1	CASEVTGADTQYF
TRBJ1-5	TRBV19	CASSQQGVQPQHF
TRBJ2-3	TRBV6-4	CASSTTSGSTDTQYF
TRBJ2-3	TRBV5-1	CASSVTGTSGGAFTDTDTQYF
TRBJ2-1	TRBV6-1	CARSDGGGGPYNEQFF
TRBJ1-1	TRBV10-3	CAIRGRGVDTEAFF
TRBJ2-4	TRBV7-2	CASSLGGAGKMYIQYF